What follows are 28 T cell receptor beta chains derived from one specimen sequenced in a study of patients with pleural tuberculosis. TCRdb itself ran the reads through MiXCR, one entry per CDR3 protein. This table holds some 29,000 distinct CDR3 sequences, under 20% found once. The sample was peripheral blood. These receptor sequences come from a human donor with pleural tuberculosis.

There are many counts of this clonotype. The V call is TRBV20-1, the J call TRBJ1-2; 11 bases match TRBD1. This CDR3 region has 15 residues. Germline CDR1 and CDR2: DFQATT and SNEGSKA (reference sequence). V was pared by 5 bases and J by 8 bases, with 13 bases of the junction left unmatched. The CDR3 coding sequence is TGCAGTGCTGATGGTTGGACAGGGGGCGCTGGCGGCTACACCTTC. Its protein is CSADGWTGGAGGYTF.

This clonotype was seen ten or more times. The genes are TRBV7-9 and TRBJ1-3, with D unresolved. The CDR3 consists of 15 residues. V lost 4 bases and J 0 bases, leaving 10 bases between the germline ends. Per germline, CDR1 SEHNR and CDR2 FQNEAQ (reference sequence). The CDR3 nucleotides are TGTGCCAGCAGCTCCTCCGGGGACTCTGGAAACACCATATATTTT. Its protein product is CASSSSGDSGNTIYF.

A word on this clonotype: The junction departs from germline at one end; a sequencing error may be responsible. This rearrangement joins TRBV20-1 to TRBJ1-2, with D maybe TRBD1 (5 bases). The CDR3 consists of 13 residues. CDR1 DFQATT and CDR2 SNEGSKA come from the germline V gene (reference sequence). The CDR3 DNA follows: TGCTGTGCTAAAGATGCAGGGAACTATGGCTACACCTTC. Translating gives CCAKDAGNYGYTF.

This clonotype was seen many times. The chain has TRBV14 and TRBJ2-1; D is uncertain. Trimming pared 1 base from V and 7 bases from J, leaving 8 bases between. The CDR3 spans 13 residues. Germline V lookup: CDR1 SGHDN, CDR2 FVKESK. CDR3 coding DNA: TGTGCCAGCAGCCAAGCCCCACGGAATGAGCAGTTCTTC. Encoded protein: CASSQAPRNEQFF.

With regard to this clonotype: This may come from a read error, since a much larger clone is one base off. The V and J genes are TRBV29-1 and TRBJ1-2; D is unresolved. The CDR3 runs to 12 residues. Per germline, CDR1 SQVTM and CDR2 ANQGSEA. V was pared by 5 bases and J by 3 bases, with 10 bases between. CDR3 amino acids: CSVRIGDYGYTF. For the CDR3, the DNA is TGCAGCGTTCGGATCGGGGACTATGGCTACACCTTC. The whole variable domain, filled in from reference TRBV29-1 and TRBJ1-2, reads SAVISQKPSRDICQRGTSLTIQCQVDSQVTMMFWYRQQPGQSLTLIATANQGSEATYESGFVIDKFPISRPNLTFSTLTVSNMSPEDSSIYLCSVRIGDYGYTFGSGTRLTVV.

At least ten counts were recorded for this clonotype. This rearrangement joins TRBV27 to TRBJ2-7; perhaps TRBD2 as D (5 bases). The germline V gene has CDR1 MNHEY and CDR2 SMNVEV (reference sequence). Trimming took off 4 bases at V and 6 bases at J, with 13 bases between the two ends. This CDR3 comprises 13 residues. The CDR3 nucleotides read TGTGCCAGCAGTTCTCCTCCGGGGTCCGAGCAGTACTTC. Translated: CASSSPPGSEQYF.

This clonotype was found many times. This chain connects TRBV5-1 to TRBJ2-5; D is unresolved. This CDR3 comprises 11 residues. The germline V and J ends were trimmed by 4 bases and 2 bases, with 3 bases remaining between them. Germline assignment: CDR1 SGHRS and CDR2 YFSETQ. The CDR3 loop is CASSRQETQYF. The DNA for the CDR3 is TGCGCCAGCAGCAGGCAAGAGACCCAGTACTTC.

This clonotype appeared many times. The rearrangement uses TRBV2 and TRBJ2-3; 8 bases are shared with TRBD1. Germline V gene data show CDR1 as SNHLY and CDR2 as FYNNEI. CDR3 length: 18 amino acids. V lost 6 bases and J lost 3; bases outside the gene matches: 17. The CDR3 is CASSLNLQGEYLTDTQYF. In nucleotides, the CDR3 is TGTGCCAGCAGCCTCAATTTACAGGGGGAATACTTGACAGATACGCAGTATTTT.

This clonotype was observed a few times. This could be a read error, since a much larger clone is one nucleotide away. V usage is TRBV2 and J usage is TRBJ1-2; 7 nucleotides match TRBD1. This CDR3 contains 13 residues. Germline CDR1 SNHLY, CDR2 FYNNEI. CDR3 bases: TGTGCCAGCAGTCCACAGGGGAACTATGGCTACCCCTTC. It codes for CASSPQGNYGYPF.

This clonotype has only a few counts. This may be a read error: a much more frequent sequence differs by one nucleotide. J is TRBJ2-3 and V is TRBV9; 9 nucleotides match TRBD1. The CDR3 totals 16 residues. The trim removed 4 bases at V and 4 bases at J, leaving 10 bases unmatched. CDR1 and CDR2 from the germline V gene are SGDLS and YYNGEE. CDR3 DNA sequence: TGTGCCAGCAGCCTAAGGACAGGGGATATCGCAGATACGCAGTATTTT. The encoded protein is CASSLRTGDIADTQYF.

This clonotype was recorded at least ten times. CDR3 DNA sequence: TGTGCCAGCAGTCCCAGGGGGTATGGTACTGAAGCTTTCTTT. Translated, it gives CASSPRGYGTEAFF. The rearrangement joins TRBV12-3 or TRBV12-4 to TRBJ1-1; TRBD1 matches 7 bases. This CDR3 has 14 amino acids. Germline trimming cut 5 bases from V and 5 bases from J; bases unmatched to any gene: 8.

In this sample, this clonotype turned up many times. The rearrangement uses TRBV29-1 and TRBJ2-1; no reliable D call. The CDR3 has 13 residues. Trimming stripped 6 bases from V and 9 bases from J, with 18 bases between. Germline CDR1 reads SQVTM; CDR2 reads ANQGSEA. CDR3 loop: CSVRRRGSGEQFF. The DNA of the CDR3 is TGCAGCGTCCGGCGGAGAGGTTCAGGTGAGCAGTTCTTC.

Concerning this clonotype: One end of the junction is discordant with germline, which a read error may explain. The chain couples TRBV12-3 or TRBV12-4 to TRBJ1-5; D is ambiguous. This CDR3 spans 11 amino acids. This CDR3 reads CASCVSQPLHF. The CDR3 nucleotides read TGTGCCAGCTGCGTCTCACAGCCCCTGCATTTT.

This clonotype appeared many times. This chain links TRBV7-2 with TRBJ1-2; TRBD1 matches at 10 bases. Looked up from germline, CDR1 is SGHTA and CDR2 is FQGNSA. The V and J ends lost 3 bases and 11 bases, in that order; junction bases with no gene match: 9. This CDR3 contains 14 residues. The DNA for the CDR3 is TGTGCCAGCAGCTTGTACCGGGACAGGGGACAATACACCTTC. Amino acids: CASSLYRDRGQYTF.

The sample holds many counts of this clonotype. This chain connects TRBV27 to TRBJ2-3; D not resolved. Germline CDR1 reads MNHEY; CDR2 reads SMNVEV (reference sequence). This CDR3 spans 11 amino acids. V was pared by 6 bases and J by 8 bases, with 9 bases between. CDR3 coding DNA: TGTGCCAGCAGGGCGGTAGCTACGCAGTATTTT. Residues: CASRAVATQYF.

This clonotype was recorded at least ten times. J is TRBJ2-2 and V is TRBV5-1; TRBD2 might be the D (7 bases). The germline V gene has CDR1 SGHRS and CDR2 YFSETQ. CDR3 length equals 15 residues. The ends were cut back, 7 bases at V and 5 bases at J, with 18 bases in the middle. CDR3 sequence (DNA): TGCGCCAGCGGCCCTACGGGGGGCTGGACCGGGGAGCTGTTTTTT. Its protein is CASGPTGGWTGELFF.

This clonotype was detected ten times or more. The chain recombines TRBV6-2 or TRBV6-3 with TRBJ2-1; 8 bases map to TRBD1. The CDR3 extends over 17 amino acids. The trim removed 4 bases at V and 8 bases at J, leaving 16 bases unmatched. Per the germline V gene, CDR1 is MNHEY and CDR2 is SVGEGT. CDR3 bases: TGTGCCAGCAGTTCGGCTTCCAGGGGGCTTCTTGAGGATGAGCAGTTCTTC. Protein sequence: CASSSASRGLLEDEQFF.

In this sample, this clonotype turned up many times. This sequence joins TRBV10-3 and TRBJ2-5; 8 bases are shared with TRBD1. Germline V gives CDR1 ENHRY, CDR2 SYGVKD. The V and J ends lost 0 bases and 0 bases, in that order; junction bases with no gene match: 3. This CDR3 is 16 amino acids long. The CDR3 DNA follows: TGTGCCATCAGTGAGTCTTGGACAGGGAACCAAGAGACCCAGTACTTC. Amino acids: CAISESWTGNQETQYF.

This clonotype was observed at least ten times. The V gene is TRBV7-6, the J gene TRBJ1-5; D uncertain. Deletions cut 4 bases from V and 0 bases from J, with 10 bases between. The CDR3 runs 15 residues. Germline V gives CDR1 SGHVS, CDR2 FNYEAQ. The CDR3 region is CASSSGVDSNQPQHF. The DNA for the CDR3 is TGTGCCAGCAGCTCGGGAGTTGATAGCAATCAGCCCCAGCATTTT.

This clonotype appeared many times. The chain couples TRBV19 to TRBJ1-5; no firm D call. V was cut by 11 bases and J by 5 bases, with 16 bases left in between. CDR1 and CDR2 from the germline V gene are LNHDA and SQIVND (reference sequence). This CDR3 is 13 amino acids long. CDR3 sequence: CASNFGPHQPQHF. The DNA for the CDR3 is TGTGCCTCGAACTTCGGGCCCCATCAGCCCCAGCATTTT.

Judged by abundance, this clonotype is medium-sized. The CDR3 sequence: CASSPGTEAFF. As DNA, the CDR3 is TGTGCCAGCAGCCCCGGGACTGAAGCTTTCTTT. The chain couples TRBV6-1 to TRBJ1-1; D is unresolved. The CDR3 extends over 11 amino acids. The germline gives CDR1 MNHNS, CDR2 SASEGT. V was cut by 6 bases and J by 5 bases, with 7 bases left in between.

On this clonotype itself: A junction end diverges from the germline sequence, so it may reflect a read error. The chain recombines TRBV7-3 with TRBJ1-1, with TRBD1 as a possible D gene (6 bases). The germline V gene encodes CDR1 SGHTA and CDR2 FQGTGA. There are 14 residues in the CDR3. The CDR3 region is CAGSRQATDTEAFF. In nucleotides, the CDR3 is TGTGCCGGCAGTCGACAGGCAACGGACACTGAAGCTTTCTTT.

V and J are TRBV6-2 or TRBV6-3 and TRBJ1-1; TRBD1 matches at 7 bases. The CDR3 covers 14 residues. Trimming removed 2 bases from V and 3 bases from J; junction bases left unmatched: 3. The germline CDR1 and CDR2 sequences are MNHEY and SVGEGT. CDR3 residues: CASSYPTGDTEAFF. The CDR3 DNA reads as TGTGCCAGCAGTTACCCCACAGGGGACACTGAAGCTTTCTTT.

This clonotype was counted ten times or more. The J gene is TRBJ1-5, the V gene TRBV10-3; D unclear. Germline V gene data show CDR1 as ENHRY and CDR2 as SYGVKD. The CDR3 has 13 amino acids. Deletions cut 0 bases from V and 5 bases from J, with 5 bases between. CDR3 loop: CAISESRDQPQHF. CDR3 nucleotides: TGTGCCATCAGTGAGTCGAGAGATCAGCCCCAGCATTTT.

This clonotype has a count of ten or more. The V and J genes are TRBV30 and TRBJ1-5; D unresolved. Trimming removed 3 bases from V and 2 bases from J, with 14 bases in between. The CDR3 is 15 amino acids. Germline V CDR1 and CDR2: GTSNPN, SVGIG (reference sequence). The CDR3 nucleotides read TGTGCCTGGAGCCTCGGAAATGTTGGCAATCAGCCCCAGCATTTT. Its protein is CAWSLGNVGNQPQHF.

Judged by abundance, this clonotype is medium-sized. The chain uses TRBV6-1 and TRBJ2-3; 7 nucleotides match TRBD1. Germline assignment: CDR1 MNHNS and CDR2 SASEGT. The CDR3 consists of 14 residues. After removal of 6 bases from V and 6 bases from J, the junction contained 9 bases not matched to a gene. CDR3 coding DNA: TGTGCCAGCAGGAGACAGGGACGAGACGATACGCAGTATTTT. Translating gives CASRRQGRDDTQYF.

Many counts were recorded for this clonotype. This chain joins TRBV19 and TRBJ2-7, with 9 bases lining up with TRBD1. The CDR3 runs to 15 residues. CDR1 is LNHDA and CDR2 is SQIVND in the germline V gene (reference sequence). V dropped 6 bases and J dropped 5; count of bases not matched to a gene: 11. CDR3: CASRKGQGYSDEQYF. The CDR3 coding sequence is TGTGCCAGTAGGAAGGGACAGGGATACAGCGACGAGCAGTACTTC.

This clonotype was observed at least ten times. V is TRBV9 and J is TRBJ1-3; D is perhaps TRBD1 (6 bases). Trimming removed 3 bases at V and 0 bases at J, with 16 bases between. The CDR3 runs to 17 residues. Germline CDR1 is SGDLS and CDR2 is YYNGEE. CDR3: CASSGQTGSISGNTIYF. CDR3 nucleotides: TGTGCCAGCAGCGGACAGACAGGATCGATCTCTGGAAACACCATATATTTT. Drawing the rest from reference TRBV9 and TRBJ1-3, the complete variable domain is DSGVTQTPKHLITATGQRVTLRCSPRSGDLSVYWYQQSLDQGLQFLIQYYNGEERAKGNILERFSAQQFPDLHSELNLSSLELGDSALYFCASSGQTGSISGNTIYFGEGSWLTVV.